One and the same sample provided the 9 T cell receptor beta chains below, sequenced in a study of blood T cell repertoires in COVID-19. Clones were sequenced by immunoSEQ multiplex PCR, and TCRdb holds only the in-frame ones, with some missing. The table includes around 170,000 clones, more than 85% detected once. The sample comprised peripheral blood. The receptors were gathered from a middle-aged man with acute or convalescent COVID-19.

The V and J genes are TRBV23-1 and TRBJ1-6, with D unresolved. TRBV23-1 falls under the ORF class, with uncertain function. This CDR3 is built from 14 residues. The V end was cut by 6 bases, the J end by 6 bases, with 12 bases between. DNA for the CDR3: TGCGCCAGCAGCTCACCGGTGTTTAATTCACCCCTCCACTTT. Its protein is CASSSPVFNSPLHF.

The rearrangement uses TRBV7-2 and TRBJ1-1, with 9 bases lining up with TRBD1. The germline CDR1 and CDR2 sequences are SGHTA and FQGNSA. The V and J ends lost 3 bases and 2 bases, in that order; junction bases with no gene match: 4. This CDR3 is 15 amino acids long. CDR3 sequence (DNA): TGTGCCAGCAGCTTGTTGGGACAGGGCAACACTGAAGCTTTCTTT. Translated, it gives CASSLLGQGNTEAFF.

The rearrangement links TRBV9 to TRBJ2-5, with D maybe TRBD2 (6 bases). Between the trimmed V and J ends, which lost 0 bases and 9 bases, there was a span of 15 bases. The CDR3 covers 14 residues. Germline values: CDR1 SGDLS, CDR2 YYNGEE. The CDR3, as DNA: TGTGCCAGCAGCGTAGGAGGAGGGCAAGAAGCCCAGTACTTC. Residues: CASSVGGGQEAQYF.

The gene calls are TRBV7-9 and TRBJ2-2, with 8 nucleotides matching TRBD2. V lost 11 bases, J lost 7 bases, and 9 bases stayed unmatched. The length of the CDR3 is 13 residues. Germline CDR1 is SEHNR and CDR2 is FQNEAQ (reference sequence). CDR3 sequence reads: CAFAGGKGGELFF. CDR3 coding DNA: TGTGCCTTCGCGGGGGGCAAAGGCGGGGAGCTGTTTTTT. Based on the CDR3 plus reference TRBV7-9 and TRBJ2-2, the full variable domain is DTGVSQNPRHKITKRGQNVTFRCDPISEHNRLYWYRQTLGQGPEFLTYFQNEAQLEKSRLLSDRFSAERPKGSFSTLEIQRTEQGDSAMYLCAFAGGKGGELFFGEGSRLTVL.

V gene TRBV5-4 combines with J gene TRBJ1-2, with a weak D call TRBD1 (6 bases). V gave up 0 bases and J gave up 4 bases, with 13 bases separating them. The CDR3 totals 15 residues. Germline V gene data show CDR1 as SGHNT and CDR2 as YYREEE (reference sequence). The CDR3 region has the DNA TGTGCCAGCAGCTTGGGGGGGGGCGCGAGCTATGGCTACACCTTC. It specifies CASSLGGGASYGYTF. Using reference TRBV5-4 and TRBJ1-2 for the parts outside the CDR3, the full variable domain is ETGVTQSPTHLIKTRGQQVTLRCSSQSGHNTVSWYQQALGQGPQFIFQYYREEENGRGNFPPRFSGLQFPNYSSELNVNALELDDSALYLCASSLGGGASYGYTFGSGTRLTVV.

The CDR3 nucleotides are TGTGCCAGCACTCAGGGGGGCGAGCCCTACGAGCAGTACTTC. Translated, it gives CASTQGGEPYEQYF. The chain is built from TRBV28 and TRBJ2-7; tentative D call: TRBD1 (7 bases). Trimming removed 7 bases from V and 2 bases from J, with 15 bases in between. Germline V CDR1 and CDR2: MDHEN, SYDVKM. The CDR3 runs to 14 residues. Drawing the rest from reference TRBV28 and TRBJ2-7, the complete variable domain is DVKVTQSSRYLVKRTGEKVFLECVQDMDHENMFWYRQDPGLGLRLIYFSYDVKMKEKGDIPEGYSVSREKKERFSLILESASTNQTSMYLCASTQGGEPYEQYFGPGTRLTVT.

The chain joins TRBV11-1 to TRBJ1-3; D call uncertain. The CDR3 totals 14 residues. V was cut by 5 bases and J by 0 bases, with 8 bases left in between. Germline assignment: CDR1 SGHAT and CDR2 FQDESV (reference sequence). The CDR3 DNA reads TGTGCCAGCAGCCCAACTTTCTCTGGAAACACCATATATTTT. It is translated as CASSPTFSGNTIYF.

In its sample, this clone was seen once. V is TRBV6-2 or TRBV6-3 and J is TRBJ2-5, with D perhaps matching TRBD2 (5 bases). The CDR3 covers 15 residues. Trimming removed 6 bases from V and 5 bases from J, with 19 bases in between. CDR1 and CDR2 (germline): MNHEY, SVGEGT. For the CDR3, the DNA is TGTGCCAGCAGCGTACCGGGGAGAAGCGTGGAGACCCAGTACTTC. It translates to CASSVPGRSVETQYF.

Only one count was recorded for this clone. V and J are TRBV6-5 and TRBJ2-7, with 8 nucleotides matching TRBD1. J was trimmed by 2 bases and V by 2 bases; bases with no gene match: 5. Per the germline V gene, CDR1 is MNHEY and CDR2 is SVGAGI. This CDR3 spans 15 amino acids. The chain's CDR3 is CASSYVYRGTYEQYF. CDR3 DNA: TGTGCCAGCAGTTACGTCTACAGGGGGACCTACGAGCAGTACTTC.